This T cell receptor beta chain came from a study of control samples from healthy donors and cancer patients. Some clones are missing from TCRdb's copy, which holds only in-frame ones; the method was immunoSEQ multiplex PCR. The repertoire includes roughly 150,000 clones, around 90% of them detected once, and over 4.5% sits in the top ten. This receptor was obtained from a man in his thirties or forties in good health. The specimen was blood.

CDR3 in amino acids: CASSRWAVSTDTQYF. Here the CDR3 DNA reads TGTGCCAGCAGCCGCTGGGCTGTATCCACAGATACGCAGTATTTT. The V gene is TRBV11-2, the J gene TRBJ2-3; D ambiguous. The CDR3 spans 15 residues. Germline-derived CDR1 and CDR2 are SGHAT and FQNNGV. The V end was cut by 5 bases, the J end by 2 bases, with 14 bases between.